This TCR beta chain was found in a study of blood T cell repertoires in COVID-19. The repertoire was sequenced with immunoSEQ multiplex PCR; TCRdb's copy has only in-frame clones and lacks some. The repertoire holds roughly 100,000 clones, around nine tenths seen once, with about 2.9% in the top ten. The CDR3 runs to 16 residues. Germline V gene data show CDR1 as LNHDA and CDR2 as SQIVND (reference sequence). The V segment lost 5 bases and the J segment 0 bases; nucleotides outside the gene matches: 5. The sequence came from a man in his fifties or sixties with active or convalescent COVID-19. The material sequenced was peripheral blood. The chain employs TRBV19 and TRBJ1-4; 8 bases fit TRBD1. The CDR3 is CASSPTGEPTNEKLFF. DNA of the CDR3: TGTGCCAGTAGTCCGACAGGGGAACCAACTAATGAAAAACTGTTTTTT.